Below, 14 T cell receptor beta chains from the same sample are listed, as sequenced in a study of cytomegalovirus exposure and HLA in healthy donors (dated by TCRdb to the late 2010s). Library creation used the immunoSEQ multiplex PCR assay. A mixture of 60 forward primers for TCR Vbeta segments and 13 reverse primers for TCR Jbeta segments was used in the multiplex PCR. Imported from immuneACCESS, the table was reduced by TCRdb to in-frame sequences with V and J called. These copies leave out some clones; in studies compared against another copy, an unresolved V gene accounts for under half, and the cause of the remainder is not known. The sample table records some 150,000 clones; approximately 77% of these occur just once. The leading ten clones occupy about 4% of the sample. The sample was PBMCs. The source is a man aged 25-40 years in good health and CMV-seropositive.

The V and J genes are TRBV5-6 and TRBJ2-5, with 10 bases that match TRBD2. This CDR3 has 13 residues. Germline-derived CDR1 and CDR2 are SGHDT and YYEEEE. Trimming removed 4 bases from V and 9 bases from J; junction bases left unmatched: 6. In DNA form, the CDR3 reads TGTGCCAGCAGCGTGGGGCTAGCGGGGGCCCAGTACTTC. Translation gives CASSVGLAGAQYF. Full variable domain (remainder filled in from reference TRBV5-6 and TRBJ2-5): DAGVTQSPTHLIKTRGQQVTLRCSPKSGHDTVSWYQQALGQGPQFIFQYYEEEERQRGNFPDRFSGHQFPNYSSELNVNALLLGDSALYLCASSVGLAGAQYFGPGTRLLVL.

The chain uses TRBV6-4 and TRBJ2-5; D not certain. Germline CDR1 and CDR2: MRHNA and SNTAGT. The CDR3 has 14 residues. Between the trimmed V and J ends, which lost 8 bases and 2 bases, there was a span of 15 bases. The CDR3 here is CASRRHKLQETQYF. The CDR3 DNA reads TGTGCCAGCCGCCGACACAAGCTACAAGAGACCCAGTACTTC.

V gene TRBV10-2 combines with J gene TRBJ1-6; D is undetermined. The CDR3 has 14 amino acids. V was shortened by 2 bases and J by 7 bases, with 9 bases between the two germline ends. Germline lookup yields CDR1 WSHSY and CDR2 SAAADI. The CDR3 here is CASSEHTTNSPLHF. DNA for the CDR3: TGCGCCAGCAGTGAGCACACCACAAATTCACCCCTCCACTTT.

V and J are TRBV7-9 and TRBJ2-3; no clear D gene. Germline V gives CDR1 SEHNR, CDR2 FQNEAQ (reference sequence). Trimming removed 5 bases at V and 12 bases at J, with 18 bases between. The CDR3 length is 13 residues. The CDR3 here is CASSARIAVGQYF. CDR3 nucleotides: TGTGCCAGCAGCGCGAGGATAGCCGTTGGCCAGTATTTT.

CDR3 bases: TGTGCCAGCAGTGAAGGGGGGGGACTCGGAAACACCATATATTTT. Translated, it gives CASSEGGGLGNTIYF. The chain has TRBV6-1 and TRBJ1-3; tentatively, D is TRBD1 (5 bases). The CDR3 has 15 amino acids. The V gene lost 1 base and the J gene lost 4 bases, with 11 bases spanning the gap. The V gene's germline CDR1 is MNHNS and CDR2 SASEGT.

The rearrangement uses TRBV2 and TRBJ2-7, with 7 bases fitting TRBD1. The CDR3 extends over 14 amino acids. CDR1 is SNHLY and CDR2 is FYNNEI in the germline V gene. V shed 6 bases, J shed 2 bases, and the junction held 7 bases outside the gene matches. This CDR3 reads CASRPGDRAYEQYF. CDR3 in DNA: TGTGCCAGCAGGCCCGGTGACAGGGCCTACGAGCAGTACTTC.

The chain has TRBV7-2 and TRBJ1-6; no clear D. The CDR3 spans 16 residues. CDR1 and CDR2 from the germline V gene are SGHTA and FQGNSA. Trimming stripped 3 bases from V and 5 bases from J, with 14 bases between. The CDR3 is CASSFVPGGNNSPLHF. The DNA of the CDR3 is TGTGCCAGCAGCTTCGTGCCAGGTGGAAATAATTCACCCCTCCACTTT.

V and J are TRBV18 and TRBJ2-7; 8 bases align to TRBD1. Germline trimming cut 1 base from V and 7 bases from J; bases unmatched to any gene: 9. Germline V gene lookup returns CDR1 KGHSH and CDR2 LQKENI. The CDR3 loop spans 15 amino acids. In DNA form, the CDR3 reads TGTGCCAGCTCACCACGTCAACAGGGGGGAGGAGAGCAGTACTTC. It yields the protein CASSPRQQGGGEQYF. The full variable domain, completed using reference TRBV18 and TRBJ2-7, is NAGVMQNPRHLVRRRGQEARLRCSPMKGHSHVYWYRQLPEEGLKFMVYLQKENIIDESGMPKERFSAEFPKEGPSILRIQQVVRGDSAAYFCASSPRQQGGGEQYFGPGTRLTVT.

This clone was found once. In DNA, the CDR3 is TGTGCCAGCAGTGAAGGACAGGGGACAACAGATACGCAGTATTTT. Its protein product is CASSEGQGTTDTQYF. The V and J genes are TRBV6-4 and TRBJ2-3, with 9 bases aligning to TRBD1. With V trimmed by 3 bases and J by 3 bases, 4 bases remained unmatched. The CDR3 extends over 15 amino acids. Germline-derived CDR1 and CDR2 are MRHNA and SNTAGT.

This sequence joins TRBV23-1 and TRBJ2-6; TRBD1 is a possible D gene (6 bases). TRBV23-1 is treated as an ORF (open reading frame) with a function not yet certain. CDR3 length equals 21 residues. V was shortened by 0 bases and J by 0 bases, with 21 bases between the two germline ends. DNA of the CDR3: TGCGCCAGCAGTCAATCGGCCCCCCAGGGGCCGGCCCTCTCTGGGGCCAACGTCCTGACTTTC. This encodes CASSQSAPQGPALSGANVLTF.

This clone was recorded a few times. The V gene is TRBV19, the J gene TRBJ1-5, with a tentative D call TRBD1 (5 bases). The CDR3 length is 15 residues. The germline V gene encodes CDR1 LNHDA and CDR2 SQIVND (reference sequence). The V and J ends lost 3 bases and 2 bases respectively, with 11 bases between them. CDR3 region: CASSMVPQGNQPQHF. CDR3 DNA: TGTGCCAGTAGTATGGTACCACAGGGCAATCAGCCCCAGCATTTT.

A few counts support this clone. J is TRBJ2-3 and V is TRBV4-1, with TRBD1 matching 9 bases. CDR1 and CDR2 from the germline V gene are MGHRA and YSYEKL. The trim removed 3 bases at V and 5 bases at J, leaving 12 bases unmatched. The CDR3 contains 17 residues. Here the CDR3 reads CASSQVPGTGFQDTQYF. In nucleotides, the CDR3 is TGCGCCAGCAGCCAGGTCCCCGGGACAGGGTTTCAAGATACGCAGTATTTT.

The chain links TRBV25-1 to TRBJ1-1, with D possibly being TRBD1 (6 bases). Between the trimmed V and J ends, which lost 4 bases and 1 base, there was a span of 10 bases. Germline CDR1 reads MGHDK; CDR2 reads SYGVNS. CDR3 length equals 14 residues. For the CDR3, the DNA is TGTGCCAGCAGTGCCCCAGGGGCGAACACTGAAGCTTTCTTT. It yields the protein CASSAPGANTEAFF.

The DNA of the CDR3 is TGTGCCAGCAGAAGTACCGGGTTTAGTCAGCCCCAGCATTTT. The encoded protein is CASRSTGFSQPQHF. V gene TRBV2 combines with J gene TRBJ1-5; no clear D. The CDR3 has 14 amino acids. Germline CDR1 SNHLY, CDR2 FYNNEI. Trimming left V 6 bases short and J 6 bases short, with 15 bases between. Drawing the rest from reference TRBV2 and TRBJ1-5, the complete variable domain is EPEVTQTPSHQVTQMGQEVILRCVPISNHLYFYWYRQILGQKVEFLVSFYNNEISEKSEIFDDQFSVERPDGSNFTLKIRSTKLEDSAMYFCASRSTGFSQPQHFGDGTRLSIL.